This T cell receptor beta chain was sequenced in a study of T cell responses to AZD1222 COVID-19 vaccine. V gave up 3 bases and J gave up 9 bases, with 12 bases separating them. Germline values: CDR1 SGHDN, CDR2 FVKESK. The CDR3 runs to 13 residues. Measured with immunoSEQ multiplex PCR; TCRdb has only the in-frame clones, and not every one. The table shows more than 80,000 clones, with approximately 87% occurring only once. The input for sequencing was peripheral blood, taken on day 0 of AZD1222 vaccination. The rearrangement links TRBV14 to TRBJ2-1; no firm D call. The sequence derives from an adult in good health. The CDR3: CASSQGSLSEQFF. Here the CDR3 DNA reads TGTGCCAGCAGCCAGGGAAGTCTGAGTGAGCAGTTCTTC. Supplemented by reference TRBV14 and TRBJ2-1, the full variable domain reads EAGVTQFPSHSVIEKGQTVTLRCDPISGHDNLYWYRRVMGKEIKFLLHFVKESKQDESGMPNNRFLAERTGGTYSTLKVQPAELEDSGVYFCASSQGSLSEQFFGPGTRLTVL.